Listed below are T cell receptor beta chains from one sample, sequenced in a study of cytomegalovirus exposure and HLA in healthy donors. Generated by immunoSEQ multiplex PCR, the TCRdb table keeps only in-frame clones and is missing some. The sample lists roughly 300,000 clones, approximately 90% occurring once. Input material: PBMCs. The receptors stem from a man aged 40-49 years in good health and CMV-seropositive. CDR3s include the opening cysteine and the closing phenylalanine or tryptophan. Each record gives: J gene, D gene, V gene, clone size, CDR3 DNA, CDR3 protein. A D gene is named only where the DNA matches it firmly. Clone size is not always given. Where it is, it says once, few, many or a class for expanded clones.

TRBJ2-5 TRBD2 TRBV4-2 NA TGTGCCAGCAGGGGGAGGGAACAAGAGACCCAGTACTTC CASRGREQETQYF
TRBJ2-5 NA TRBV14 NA TGTGCCAGCAGCCTCCTAGGAGCAGCGCGCCAAGAGACCCAGTACTTC CASSLLGAARQETQYF
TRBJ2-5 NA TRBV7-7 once TGTGCTAGCAGCTTATCACTAGGACAAGAGACCCAGTACTTC CASSLSLGQETQYF
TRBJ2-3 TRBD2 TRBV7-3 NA TGTGCCAGCAGCCTAAAGCGGGGGGCGGACCTAGATACGCAGTATTTT CASSLKRGADLDTQYF
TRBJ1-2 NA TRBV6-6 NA TGTGCCAGCACAGGCCGACTAGGCTACACCTTC CASTGRLGYTF
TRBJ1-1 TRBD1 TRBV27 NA TGTGCCAGCAGTACCAGACAGGGTGGCCTGAACACTGAAGCTTTCTTT CASSTRQGGLNTEAFF
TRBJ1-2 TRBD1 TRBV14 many TGTGCCAGCAGCCAGTTAGGACAGGGGGCAGGAGGCTACACCTTC CASSQLGQGAGGYTF
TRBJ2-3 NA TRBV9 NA TGTGCCAGCAGCGTAGTCGGGGGGCCAGATACGCAGTATTTT CASSVVGGPDTQYF
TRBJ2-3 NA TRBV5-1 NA TGCGCCAGCAGCTTGTGGGGGGACAGCTCTAGCACAGATACGCAGTATTTT CASSLWGDSSSTDTQYF
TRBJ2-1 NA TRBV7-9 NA TGTGCCAGCAGCTTCAACTTCCGCGAGCAGTTCTTC CASSFNFREQFF
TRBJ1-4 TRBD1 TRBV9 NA TGTGCCAGCAGCTTGGCCCCGGGACAGGGGGATGAAAAACTGTTTTTT CASSLAPGQGDEKLFF
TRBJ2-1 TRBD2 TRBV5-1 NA TGCGCCAGCAGCCCTAGCGGTGGCAATGAGCAGTTCTTC CASSPSGGNEQFF
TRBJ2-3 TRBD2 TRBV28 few TGTGCCAGCAGTTTAGGGACTAGCGGGACTCTCACAGATACGCAGTATTTT CASSLGTSGTLTDTQYF
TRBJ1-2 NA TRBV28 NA TGTGCCAGCAGCTCAGGGGCGGTCTATGGCTACACCTTC CASSSGAVYGYTF
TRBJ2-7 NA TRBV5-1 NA TGCGCCAGCAGCTCTCGGACAGACTACGAGCAGTACTTC CASSSRTDYEQYF
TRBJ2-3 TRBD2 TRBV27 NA TGTGCCAGCAGGACAAGCGGGAGTCCCACAGATACGCAGTATTTT CASRTSGSPTDTQYF
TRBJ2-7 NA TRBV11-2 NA TGTGCCAGCACCCTCCTTGAGGGCTCTCGCGAGCAGTACTTC CASTLLEGSREQYF
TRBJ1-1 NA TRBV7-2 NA TGTGCCAGCAGCTTAGCAGGAGCGACCACTGAAGCTTTCTTT CASSLAGATTEAFF
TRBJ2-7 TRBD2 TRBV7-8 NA TGTGCCAGCAGCAAGGGACTAGCGGATGTTCTCGAGCAGTACTTC CASSKGLADVLEQYF
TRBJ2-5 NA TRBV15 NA TGTGCCACCAGCAGAGACCTAGCGCCCCAAGAGACCCAGTACTTC CATSRDLAPQETQYF
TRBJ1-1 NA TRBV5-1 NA TGCGCCAGCAGCTTCCCGGGGGGCGTGAACACTGAAGCTTTCTTT CASSFPGGVNTEAFF
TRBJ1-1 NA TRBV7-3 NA TGTGCCAGCAGCCCTGGGTCGGGGACAGAAGCTTTCTTT CASSPGSGTEAFF
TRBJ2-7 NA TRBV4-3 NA TGCGCCAGCAGCCAAGTTGGAGGCAGCTCCTACGAGCAGTACTTC CASSQVGGSSYEQYF
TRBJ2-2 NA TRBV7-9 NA TGTGCCAGCAGCTCCATGCGGGATAGGCCCACCGGGGAGCTGTTTTTT CASSSMRDRPTGELFF
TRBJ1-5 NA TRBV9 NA TGTGCCAGCAGCGTAGCTTCAGGGCTCAATCAGCCCCAGCATTTT CASSVASGLNQPQHF
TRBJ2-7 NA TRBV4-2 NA TGTGCCAGCAGCCAAGGAACAGCCAACTCCTACGAGCAGTACTTC CASSQGTANSYEQYF
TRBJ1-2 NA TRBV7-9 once TGTTCCAGCAGCTCCCGGGGGACGGACTATGGCTACACCTTC CSSSSRGTDYGYTF